What follows are 20 T cell receptor beta chains derived from one specimen sequenced in a study of blood T cell repertoires in COVID-19. Repertoires were generated with immunoSEQ multiplex PCR, while TCRdb's copy carries only in-frame clones and drops some. The table lists 150,000 to 200,000 clones, around 87% of them singletons. The source material was PBMCs or T cells enriched from blood (not recorded which). These receptors were collected from a woman aged 25 to 39 who had recovered from COVID-19.

CDR3 DNA sequence: TGCGCCAGCAGCTTTGGGAGGGATCAGCCCCAGCATTTT. This codes for CASSFGRDQPQHF. This chain joins TRBV5-1 and TRBJ1-5; D is unresolved. The V gene's germline CDR1 is SGHRS and CDR2 YFSETQ. Trimming took off 2 bases at V and 5 bases at J, with 8 bases between the two ends. The CDR3 sequence is 13 residues long.

This chain joins TRBV9 and TRBJ1-5; D unresolved. Between the trimmed V and J ends, which lost 4 bases and 4 bases, there was a span of 9 bases. Germline V gene data show CDR1 as SGDLS and CDR2 as YYNGEE. The CDR3 runs 13 residues. CDR3 protein: CASSPGENQPQHF. The CDR3 DNA reads as TGTGCCAGCAGCCCCGGGGAAAATCAGCCCCAGCATTTT.

The V gene is TRBV29-1, the J gene TRBJ1-2; a possible D gene is TRBD1 (5 bases). The germline V gene has CDR1 SQVTM and CDR2 ANQGSEA. The V and J ends lost 6 bases and 8 bases respectively, with 22 bases between them. The CDR3 extends over 14 amino acids. The CDR3 nucleotides are TGCAGCGTCAGTAGGGGCAGGCAGTTGCGGGGCTACACCTTC. Protein: CSVSRGRQLRGYTF.

V usage is TRBV9 and J usage is TRBJ2-2; 10 bases are shared with TRBD1. Germline V gene sequence: CDR1 SGDLS, CDR2 YYNGEE. The CDR3 length is 17 residues. V lost 0 bases to trimming and J lost 4 bases; unmatched junction nucleotides: 6. CDR3 DNA: TGTGCCAGCAGCGTAGATACGGGACAGGGGATCACCGGGGAGCTGTTTTTT. Amino acid sequence: CASSVDTGQGITGELFF.

This clone was recorded once. The gene calls are TRBV23-1 and TRBJ2-5; maybe TRBD1 (6 bases). TRBV23-1 is flagged as an ORF with uncertain function. CDR3 size: 18 residues. Trimming removed 3 bases at V and 0 bases at J, with 20 bases between. The CDR3 nucleotides read TGCGCCAGCAGTCACCCAAACCTTCGCGACAGGCACCAAGAGACCCAGTACTTC. It encodes CASSHPNLRDRHQETQYF.

J is TRBJ1-1 and V is TRBV11-1; TRBD1 matches at 10 bases. V shed 5 bases and J 4 bases; nucleotides not matched to a gene: 10. From germline, CDR1 is SGHAT and CDR2 FQDESV (reference sequence). This CDR3 has 16 residues. CDR3 sequence (DNA): TGTGCCAGCAGCCTCAGACAGGGGGCAACGGGCACTGAAGCTTTCTTT. As protein: CASSLRQGATGTEAFF. The complete variable domain, with remaining parts taken from reference TRBV11-1 and TRBJ1-1, reads EAEVAQSPRYKITEKSQAVAFWCDPISGHATLYWYRQILGQGPELLVQFQDESVVDDSQLPKDRFSAERLKGVDSTLKIQPAELGDSAMYLCASSLRQGATGTEAFFGQGTRLTVV.

The V and J genes are TRBV4-1 and TRBJ1-2, with 9 positions matching TRBD1. CDR1 and CDR2 from the germline V gene are MGHRA and YSYEKL. The ends lost 8 bases at V and 12 bases at J; junction bases unmatched: 10. The CDR3 has 12 amino acids. CDR3 coding DNA: TGCGCCAGCTCCCCCCCGGACAGGGGTCACACCTTC. Translating gives CASSPPDRGHTF.

This sequence joins TRBV7-9 and TRBJ1-6, with D hard to call. The CDR3 spans 15 residues. V gave up 3 bases and J gave up 6 bases, with 12 bases separating them. Germline values: CDR1 SEHNR, CDR2 FQNEAQ (reference sequence). The CDR3 is CASSLTGIFNSPLHF. The CDR3 DNA sequence: TGTGCCAGCAGCTTGACCGGGATTTTTAATTCACCCCTCCACTTT.

V usage is TRBV5-1 and J usage is TRBJ1-3, with D unclear. From germline, CDR1 is SGHRS and CDR2 YFSETQ. The CDR3 length is 14 residues. V was pared by 4 bases and J by 1 base, with 9 bases between. DNA of the CDR3: TGCGCCAGCAGCACTCAGGCATCTGGAAACACCATATATTTT. Its protein product is CASSTQASGNTIYF.

V usage is TRBV2 and J usage is TRBJ2-3, with TRBD2 identical over 7 bases. This CDR3 has 15 residues. J was trimmed by 4 bases and V by 7 bases; bases with no gene match: 11. Germline V gene data show CDR1 as SNHLY and CDR2 as FYNNEI. The DNA of the CDR3 is TGTGCCAGCAACGATAGACTAGCAAGCGCAGATACGCAGTATTTT. Translation: CASNDRLASADTQYF.

The chain is built from TRBV19 and TRBJ1-2; D ambiguous. V gave up 6 bases and J gave up 1 base, with 6 bases separating them. The CDR3 totals 12 residues. Germline V CDR1 and CDR2: LNHDA, SQIVND (reference sequence). The CDR3 bases are TGTGCCAGTAGGGGAGGTAACTATGGCTACACCTTC. It specifies CASRGGNYGYTF.

The chain has TRBV9 and TRBJ1-1; D is perhaps TRBD1 (5 bases). CDR1 is SGDLS and CDR2 is YYNGEE in the germline V gene. Trimming pared 0 bases from V and 1 base from J, leaving 10 bases between. CDR3 length: 15 amino acids. The CDR3 loop reads CASSVVDTGNTEAFF. The DNA for the CDR3 is TGTGCCAGCAGCGTAGTCGATACAGGGAACACTGAAGCTTTCTTT.

The V gene is TRBV10-3, the J gene TRBJ2-3; TRBD2 agrees at 9 bases. This CDR3 is built from 15 residues. From germline, CDR1 is ENHRY and CDR2 SYGVKD. V lost 3 bases, J lost 3 bases, and 4 bases stayed unmatched. The CDR3 region is CAISEGGGVTDTQYF. As DNA, the CDR3 is TGTGCCATCAGTGAAGGCGGGGGGGTTACAGATACGCAGTATTTT.

The chain joins TRBV4-3 to TRBJ1-2; D might be TRBD1 (6 bases). In germline, CDR1 is LGHNA, CDR2 YSLEER. CDR3 size: 15 residues. V lost 3 bases to trimming and J lost 7 bases, with 18 bases between them. CDR3 coding DNA: TGCGCCAGCAGCCAGGAAACAGGGTTAAATCGTGGCTACACCTTC. Translating it yields CASSQETGLNRGYTF.

The CDR3: CSVVSQGWGRVTEAFF. The CDR3 DNA sequence: TGCAGCGTTGTCAGTCAGGGATGGGGGCGGGTCACTGAAGCTTTCTTT. The chain joins TRBV29-1 to TRBJ1-1, with D perhaps matching TRBD1 (6 bases). The CDR3 length is 16 residues. Germline V gene sequence: CDR1 SQVTM, CDR2 ANQGSEA. V was cut by 4 bases and J by 4 bases, with 22 bases left in between. Full variable domain (outside the CDR3, taken from reference TRBV29-1 and TRBJ1-1): SAVISQKPSRDICQRGTSLTIQCQVDSQVTMMFWYRQQPGQSLTLIATANQGSEATYESGFVIDKFPISRPNLTFSTLTVSNMSPEDSSIYLCSVVSQGWGRVTEAFFGQGTRLTVV.

This chain connects TRBV27 to TRBJ2-3; the match to TRBD2 covers 13 bases. The CDR3 is 17 amino acids. V lost 3 bases, J lost 4 bases, and 7 bases stayed unmatched. In germline, CDR1 is MNHEY, CDR2 SMNVEV (reference sequence). CDR3 nucleotide sequence: TGTGCCAGCAGTTTGTTAGGACTAGCGGGAGTCGCAGATACGCAGTATTTT. This sequence encodes CASSLLGLAGVADTQYF.

The table lists this clone with many counts. CDR3 residues: CASIRTSGVPGELFF. The CDR3 DNA reads TGTGCCAGCATTAGGACTAGCGGGGTCCCCGGGGAGCTGTTTTTT. The rearrangement uses TRBV6-5 and TRBJ2-2, with 12 positions matching TRBD2. The CDR3 has 15 residues. Germline V gene sequence: CDR1 MNHEY, CDR2 SVGAGI. The V and J ends lost 7 bases and 6 bases, in that order; junction bases with no gene match: 6.

The sample holds one count of this clone. The chain joins TRBV19 to TRBJ2-7, with a weak D call TRBD2 (6 bases). CDR3 size: 16 residues. CDR1 and CDR2 from the germline V gene are LNHDA and SQIVND (reference sequence). V shed 5 bases and J shed 0 bases, with 17 bases lying between them. CDR3 in DNA: TGTGCCAGTAGTCTGGGAGGAGGCAGGTTCTCCTACGAGCAGTACTTC. Translating gives CASSLGGGRFSYEQYF. The whole variable domain, remainder taken from reference TRBV19 and TRBJ2-7, is DGGITQSPKYLFRKEGQNVTLSCEQNLNHDAMYWYRQDPGQGLRLIYYSQIVNDFQKGDIAEGYSVSREKKESFPLTVTSAQKNPTAFYLCASSLGGGRFSYEQYFGPGTRLTVT.

The chain is built from TRBV20-1 and TRBJ2-1; a weak D match, TRBD2 (6 bases). Deletions cut 7 bases from V and 7 bases from J, with 11 bases between. Germline V gene lookup returns CDR1 DFQATT and CDR2 SNEGSKA (reference sequence). The CDR3 contains 11 residues. The CDR3 DNA is TGCAGTGGGGGGGTTGCGAATGAGCAGTTCTTC. Translated, it gives CSGGVANEQFF.

The chain employs TRBV27 and TRBJ2-5, with D perhaps matching TRBD1 (6 bases). V lost 7 bases to trimming and J lost 5 bases, with 20 bases between them. The CDR3 has 15 residues. Looked up from germline, CDR1 is MNHEY and CDR2 is SMNVEV (reference sequence). CDR3 in DNA: TGTGCCAGCAACCCCACGACAGGCCCCAGGGAGACCCAGTACTTC. Its protein is CASNPTTGPRETQYF.